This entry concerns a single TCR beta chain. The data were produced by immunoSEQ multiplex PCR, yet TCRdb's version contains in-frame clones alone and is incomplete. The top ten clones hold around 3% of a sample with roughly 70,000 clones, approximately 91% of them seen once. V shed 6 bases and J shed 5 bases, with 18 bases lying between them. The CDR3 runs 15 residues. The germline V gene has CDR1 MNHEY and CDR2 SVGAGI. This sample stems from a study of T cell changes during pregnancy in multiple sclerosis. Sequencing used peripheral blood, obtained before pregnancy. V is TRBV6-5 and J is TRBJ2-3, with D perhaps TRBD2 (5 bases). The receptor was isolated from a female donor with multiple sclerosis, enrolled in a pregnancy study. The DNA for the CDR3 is TGTGCCAGCAGAGGCCCTTCGAGCGGAAGAGATACGCAGTATTTT. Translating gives CASRGPSSGRDTQYF.